Here is one TCR beta chain with its context. In TCRdb, the 5' RACE reads were re-called with MiXCR into one record per CDR3 protein. Altogether under 1 million distinct CDR3 sequences are present, roughly 12% being singletons, with the ten largest covering about 1.5%. The sample belongs to a study of identical twins. V lost 7 bases to trimming and J lost 1 base; unmatched junction nucleotides: 6. CDR1 DFQATT and CDR2 SNEGSKA come from the germline V gene (reference sequence). This CDR3 spans 15 amino acids. Another study also made use of these data, one on yellow fever vaccine responses in identical twins.

The clonotype comes from a woman aged 18-30 years in good health. Specimen: PBMCs. The genes are TRBV20-1 and TRBJ2-1; 11 bases align to TRBD2. The CDR3 bases are TGCAGTGTTCTTAGCGGGAGGGTATCCTACAATGAGCAGTTCTTC. Protein sequence: CSVLSGRVSYNEQFF.